This TCR beta chain was profiled in a study of T cells expressing NK-cell markers. One entry per CDR3 protein, without DNA, is what TCRdb gives after re-calling the 5' RACE reads. The sample table sets out 400,000 or so distinct CDR3 sequences. The CDR3 consists of 15 residues. Per germline, CDR1 ENHRY and CDR2 SYGVKD. The sample was blood T cells: a sorted CD56 or NKG2C T cell subset, CD4+ or CD8+ T cells, or bulk PBMC T cells (not recorded which). The TCR comes from a woman aged 50 to 60 in good health. The chain links TRBV10-3 to TRBJ1-2; TCRdb's D call, TRBD1, is unchecked because there is no DNA. This CDR3 reads CAISDSQGASAGYTF.